The next 26 T cell receptor beta chains were all read from a single sample in a study of early stage breast cancer tumors. Clones were sequenced by immunoSEQ multiplex PCR, and TCRdb holds only the in-frame ones, with some missing. The data hold some 70,000 clones, with around 80% observed a single time. Sequenced sample: blood. These receptors were collected from a person in their sixties or seventies with breast cancer.

V and J are TRBV5-1 and TRBJ1-1, with D unclear. CDR1 is SGHRS, CDR2 YFSETQ, per germline. The CDR3 loop spans 15 amino acids. Trimming left V 1 base short and J 0 bases short, with 10 bases between. The CDR3 is CASSLRLGMNTEAFF. CDR3 sequence (DNA): TGCGCCAGCAGCTTGCGTCTAGGGATGAACACTGAAGCTTTCTTT.

This chain links TRBV7-2 with TRBJ2-7; TRBD1 is a possible D gene (6 bases). This CDR3 has 15 amino acids. Germline V gene lookup returns CDR1 SGHTA and CDR2 FQGNSA. V lost 0 bases and J lost 2, with 11 bases in between. CDR3 residues: CASSLAQGPTYEQYF. The CDR3 region has the DNA TGTGCCAGCAGCTTAGCACAGGGACCGACCTACGAGCAGTACTTC.

The chain employs TRBV7-8 and TRBJ1-5, with D possibly TRBD1 on 6 matching bases. Trimming stripped 2 bases from V and 4 bases from J, with 21 bases between. The CDR3 is made up of 18 amino acids. Looked up from germline, CDR1 is SGHVS and CDR2 is FQNEAQ. The CDR3 region has the DNA TGTGCCAGCAGCTTATATCGGGTTCAGGGGACTTTAAATCAGCCCCAGCATTTT. Protein sequence: CASSLYRVQGTLNQPQHF.

V usage is TRBV11-2 and J usage is TRBJ2-5, with a tentative D call TRBD1 (6 bases). CDR3 length equals 13 residues. V lost 4 bases to trimming and J lost 8 bases, with 14 bases between them. Germline V CDR1 and CDR2: SGHAT, FQNNGV. The DNA of the CDR3 is TGTGCCAGCAGCTCCCGACAGGAGGTAACCCAGTACTTC. Translation gives CASSSRQEVTQYF.

This rearrangement joins TRBV19 to TRBJ1-5, with D maybe TRBD1 (5 bases). The V and J ends lost 7 bases and 5 bases respectively, with 9 bases between them. Germline V gene data show CDR1 as LNHDA and CDR2 as SQIVND (reference sequence). The CDR3 has 12 amino acids. CDR3 sequence reads: CASKSRDQPQHF. CDR3 sequence (DNA): TGTGCCAGTAAGAGCAGGGATCAGCCCCAGCATTTT.

In this sample, this clone turned up once. The V call is TRBV4-1, the J call TRBJ2-1; no reliable D call. Germline V gene lookup returns CDR1 MGHRA and CDR2 YSYEKL. The CDR3 sequence is 17 residues long. V dropped 3 bases and J dropped 10 bases, with 25 bases sitting between them. CDR3 DNA: TGCGCCAGCAGCCAGCCCCTCTGGCTCGCTACAAGTGGGGAGCAGTTCTTC. It is translated as CASSQPLWLATSGEQFF.

This chain uses TRBV5-1 with TRBJ1-1; 8 bases map to TRBD1. The germline V gene encodes CDR1 SGHRS and CDR2 YFSETQ. The CDR3 loop spans 11 amino acids. V shed 5 bases, J shed 11 bases, and the junction held 5 bases outside the gene matches. The CDR3 DNA reads TGCGCCAGCAGGACAGGGGATAGGGCTTTCTTT. Translation: CASRTGDRAFF.

J is TRBJ1-1 and V is TRBV4-3; TRBD1 is a possible D gene (6 bases). V gave up 2 bases and J gave up 2 bases, with 12 bases separating them. CDR1 and CDR2 from the germline V gene are LGHNA and YSLEER. This CDR3 has 15 amino acids. The CDR3 sequence is CASSQLQGTNTEAFF. CDR3 nucleotides: TGCGCCAGCAGCCAATTACAGGGAACCAACACTGAAGCTTTCTTT.

The V gene is TRBV15, the J gene TRBJ2-7; 11 positions agree with TRBD1. V was clipped by 3 bases and J by 3 bases; unmatched bases: 4. Germline V gene data show CDR1 as LNHNV and CDR2 as YYDKDF (reference sequence). This CDR3 has 15 residues. CDR3 in amino acids: CATSRAGTGGYEQYF. The CDR3 coding sequence is TGTGCCACCAGCAGGGCCGGGACAGGGGGCTACGAGCAGTACTTC.

The gene calls are TRBV30 and TRBJ2-1; 9 bases fit TRBD2. This CDR3 is built from 14 residues. Trimming at V came to 5 bases and at J to 8 bases, leaving 10 bases not matched to a gene. From germline, CDR1 is GTSNPN and CDR2 SVGIG (reference sequence). The CDR3, as DNA: TGTGCCTGGCTCGGAGCGGGGGGCTTCCATGAGCAGTTCTTC. This sequence encodes CAWLGAGGFHEQFF.

The chain employs TRBV11-2 and TRBJ2-5; 8 positions agree with TRBD2. CDR1 and CDR2 (germline): SGHAT, FQNNGV. This CDR3 region has 16 residues. V trimming: 5 bases; J trimming: 4 bases; junction bases outside the gene matches: 12. CDR3 coding DNA: TGTGCCAGCAGCCGCATTAGCGGGGTGACTTTAGAGACCCAGTACTTC. Protein sequence: CASSRISGVTLETQYF.

This rearrangement joins TRBV5-4 to TRBJ1-2; weak D call: TRBD1 (6 bases). V was trimmed by 4 bases and J by 7 bases, leaving 14 bases between them. This CDR3 spans 13 amino acids. Germline V CDR1 and CDR2: SGHNT, YYREEE (reference sequence). CDR3 DNA: TGTGCCAGCAGCCCGTCGGGGGGCGTTGGCTACACCTTC. Residues: CASSPSGGVGYTF.

There are a few counts of this clone. The rearrangement joins TRBV6-5 to TRBJ1-4; TRBD1 aligns across 8 bases. V shed 7 bases, J shed 8 bases, and the junction held 3 bases outside the gene matches. Germline V gene lookup returns CDR1 MNHEY and CDR2 SVGAGI. The CDR3 is 12 residues long. The CDR3 DNA is TGTGCCAGCATCGGACAGGGAGAAAAACTGTTTTTT. Protein: CASIGQGEKLFF.

The V and J genes are TRBV10-1 and TRBJ1-1; 10 nucleotides agree with TRBD1. The V segment lost 8 bases and the J segment 0 bases; nucleotides outside the gene matches: 12. This CDR3 is 17 amino acids long. CDR1 WNHNN and CDR2 SYGVQD come from the germline V gene (reference sequence). Here the CDR3 DNA reads TGCGCCAGCGTTATAGGGGGGACAGGGGCGATGAACACTGAAGCTTTCTTT. Translation: CASVIGGTGAMNTEAFF.

V and J are TRBV5-1 and TRBJ1-2; D remains ambiguous. V was clipped by 0 bases and J by 3 bases, with 12 bases between them. This CDR3 region has 15 residues. Germline loops: CDR1 SGHRS, CDR2 YFSETQ. The CDR3 bases are TGCGCCAGCAGCTTGGGCTTCGGGGAGGACTATGGCTACACCTTC. It translates to CASSLGFGEDYGYTF.

The J gene is TRBJ1-4, the V gene TRBV19; 11 bases are shared with TRBD1. This CDR3 region has 15 residues. CDR1 and CDR2 from the germline V gene are LNHDA and SQIVND (reference sequence). V was pared by 11 bases and J by 10 bases, with 15 bases of the junction left unmatched. The CDR3 DNA follows: TGTGCCTCTTGGACAGGGGGCTCCGGCCCCGGAAAACTGTTTTTT. This translates into CASWTGGSGPGKLFF.

This chain links TRBV4-1 with TRBJ2-7; 7 nucleotides agree with TRBD2. CDR1 is MGHRA, CDR2 YSYEKL, per germline. The CDR3 has 16 residues. V gave up 0 bases and J gave up 3 bases; unmatched junction bases: 8. CDR3 bases: TGCGCCAGCAGCCAAGATACGGGGAGGGGTCTCTACGAGCAGTACTTC. Protein sequence: CASSQDTGRGLYEQYF.

The rearrangement uses TRBV30 and TRBJ1-3; 10 bases agree with TRBD1. The CDR3 contains 15 residues. CDR1 and CDR2 from the germline V gene are GTSNPN and SVGIG (reference sequence). The V and J ends lost 3 bases and 4 bases, in that order; junction bases with no gene match: 6. As DNA, the CDR3 is TGTGCCTGGAGGGGACAGGGGTCGGGGGGAAACACCATATATTTT. Its translation is CAWRGQGSGGNTIYF.

This clone was found once. V is TRBV6-5 and J is TRBJ2-1, with D maybe TRBD2 (5 bases). V lost 2 bases and J 9 bases, leaving 8 bases between the germline ends. This CDR3 spans 12 amino acids. CDR1 and CDR2 from the germline V gene are MNHEY and SVGAGI. Here the CDR3 DNA reads TGTGCCAGCAGTTACCTTCGGGGTGAGCAGTTCTTC. Its protein is CASSYLRGEQFF.

The V gene is TRBV7-9, the J gene TRBJ2-1; 11 bases are shared with TRBD1. After removal of 5 bases from V and 8 bases from J, the junction contained 14 bases not matched to a gene. Germline V CDR1 and CDR2: SEHNR, FQNEAQ (reference sequence). This CDR3 has 17 residues. This CDR3 is CASSLGTGTGGQDEQFF. The CDR3 coding sequence is TGTGCCAGCAGCCTCGGGACAGGGACAGGGGGTCAGGATGAGCAGTTCTTC.

The V call is TRBV28, the J call TRBJ1-2; possible D gene TRBD1, 6 bases. Trimming took 7 bases from V and 3 from J, leaving 18 bases between them. Germline V CDR1 and CDR2: MDHEN, SYDVKM. This CDR3 is built from 15 residues. This CDR3 is CASTQTGAKDYGYTF. CDR3 DNA: TGTGCCAGCACTCAAACGGGGGCGAAGGACTATGGCTACACCTTC.

The chain combines TRBV13 with TRBJ2-1; tentative D call: TRBD1 (6 bases). This CDR3 has 16 residues. V shed 0 bases and J shed 2 bases, with 11 bases lying between them. Germline values: CDR1 PRHDT, CDR2 FYEKMQ (reference sequence). The CDR3 loop reads CASSLGGGYPYNEQFF. The CDR3 DNA sequence: TGTGCCAGCAGCTTAGGTGGGGGCTACCCCTACAATGAGCAGTTCTTC.

The chain couples TRBV29-1 to TRBJ2-7, with 7 bases identical to TRBD2. This CDR3 comprises 13 residues. The ends lost 7 bases at V and 6 bases at J; junction bases unmatched: 12. The germline V gene encodes CDR1 SQVTM and CDR2 ANQGSEA. CDR3 bases: TGCAGCGCCGTTGGGGGAGGGCCTCGCGAGCAGTACTTC. This gives the protein CSAVGGGPREQYF.

This rearrangement joins TRBV29-1 to TRBJ2-4; D remains ambiguous. Between the trimmed V and J ends, which lost 7 bases and 10 bases, there was a span of 17 bases. CDR1 SQVTM and CDR2 ANQGSEA come from the germline V gene. The CDR3 totals 12 residues. Written as DNA, the CDR3 is TGCAGCGCCCTGGCGAGTTACCAAATTCAGTACTTC. Protein product: CSALASYQIQYF.

The chain links TRBV10-2 to TRBJ1-2; a possible D gene is TRBD1 (6 bases). The length of the CDR3 is 13 residues. V lost 6 bases, J lost 7 bases, and 15 bases lay in between. CDR1 is WSHSY, CDR2 SAAADI, per germline. The CDR3 here is CASSPYRARGYTF. The CDR3 DNA sequence: TGCGCCAGCAGCCCTTACAGGGCCCGTGGCTACACCTTC.

The chain uses TRBV7-3 and TRBJ1-1; unclear D gene. Trimming pared 1 base from V and 4 bases from J, leaving 7 bases between. The CDR3 covers 13 residues. From germline, CDR1 is SGHTA and CDR2 FQGTGA. CDR3 protein: CASSLSEGTEAFF. The CDR3 DNA reads as TGTGCCAGCAGCTTAAGCGAGGGCACTGAAGCTTTCTTT.